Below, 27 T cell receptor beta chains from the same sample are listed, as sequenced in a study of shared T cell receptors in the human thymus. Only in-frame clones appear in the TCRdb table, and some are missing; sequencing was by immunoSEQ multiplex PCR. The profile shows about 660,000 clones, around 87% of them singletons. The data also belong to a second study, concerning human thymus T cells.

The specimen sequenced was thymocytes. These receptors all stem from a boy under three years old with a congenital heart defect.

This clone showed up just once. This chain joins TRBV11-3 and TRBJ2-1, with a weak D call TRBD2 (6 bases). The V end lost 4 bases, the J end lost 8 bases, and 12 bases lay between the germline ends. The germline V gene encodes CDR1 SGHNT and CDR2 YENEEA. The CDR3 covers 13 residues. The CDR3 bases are TGTGCCAGCAGCTCGGGAGAACATGATGAGCAGTTCTTC. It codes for CASSSGEHDEQFF.

DNA for the CDR3: TGTGCCAGCAGCTTAGCGGGGGGAACAGATACGCAGTATTTT. Protein: CASSLAGGTDTQYF. The rearrangement uses TRBV7-3 and TRBJ2-3, with 8 bases aligning to TRBD2. Germline values: CDR1 SGHTA, CDR2 FQGTGA. V lost 2 bases and J lost 3; bases outside the gene matches: 1. The CDR3 length is 14 residues.

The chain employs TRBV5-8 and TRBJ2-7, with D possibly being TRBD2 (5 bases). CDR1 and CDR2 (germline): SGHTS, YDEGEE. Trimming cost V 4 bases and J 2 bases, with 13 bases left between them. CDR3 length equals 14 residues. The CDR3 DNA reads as TGTGCCAGCAGCACCCCTAAGCGGCCCTACGAGCAGTACTTC. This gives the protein CASSTPKRPYEQYF.

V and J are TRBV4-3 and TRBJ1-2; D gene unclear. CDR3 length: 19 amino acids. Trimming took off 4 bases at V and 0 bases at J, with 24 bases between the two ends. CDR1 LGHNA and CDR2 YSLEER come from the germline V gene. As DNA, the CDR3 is TGCGCCAGCAGCCCTAAAAGAATAACGCAAAAATCGGCTAACTATGGCTACACCTTC. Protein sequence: CASSPKRITQKSANYGYTF.

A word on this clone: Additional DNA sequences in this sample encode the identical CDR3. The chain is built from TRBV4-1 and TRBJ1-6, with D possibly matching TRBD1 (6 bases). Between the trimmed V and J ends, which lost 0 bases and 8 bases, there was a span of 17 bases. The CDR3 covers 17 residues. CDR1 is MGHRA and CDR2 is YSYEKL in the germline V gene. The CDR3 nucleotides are TGCGCCAGCAGCCAAGAGGACAGAAAGGATGTTTATTCACCCCTCCACTTT. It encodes CASSQEDRKDVYSPLHF.

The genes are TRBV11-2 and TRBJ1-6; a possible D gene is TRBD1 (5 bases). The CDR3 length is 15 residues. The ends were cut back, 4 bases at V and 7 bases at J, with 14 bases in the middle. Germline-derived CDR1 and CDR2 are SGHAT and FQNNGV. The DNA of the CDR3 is TGTGCCAGCAGCTCTCCGGTGGGGGGAAATTCACCCCTCCACTTT. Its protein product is CASSSPVGGNSPLHF.

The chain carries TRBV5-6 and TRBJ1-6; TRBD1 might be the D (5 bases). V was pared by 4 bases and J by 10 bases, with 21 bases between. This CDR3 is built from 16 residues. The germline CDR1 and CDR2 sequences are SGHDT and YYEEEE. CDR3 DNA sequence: TGTGCCAGCAGCACCAGACACAGTGTGGGACTGTCACCCCTCCACTTT. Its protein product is CASSTRHSVGLSPLHF. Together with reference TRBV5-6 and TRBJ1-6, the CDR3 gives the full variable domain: DAGVTQSPTHLIKTRGQQVTLRCSPKSGHDTVSWYQQALGQGPQFIFQYYEEEERQRGNFPDRFSGHQFPNYSSELNVNALLLGDSALYLCASSTRHSVGLSPLHFGNGTRLTVT.

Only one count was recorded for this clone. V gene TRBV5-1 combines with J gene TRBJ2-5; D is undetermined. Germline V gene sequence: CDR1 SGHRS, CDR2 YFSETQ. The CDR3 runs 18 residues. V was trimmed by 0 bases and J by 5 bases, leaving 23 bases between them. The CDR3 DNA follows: TGCGCCAGCAGCTTGGGATTGGGTCAGGCACCTTTGTGGGAGACCCAGTACTTC. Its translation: CASSLGLGQAPLWETQYF.

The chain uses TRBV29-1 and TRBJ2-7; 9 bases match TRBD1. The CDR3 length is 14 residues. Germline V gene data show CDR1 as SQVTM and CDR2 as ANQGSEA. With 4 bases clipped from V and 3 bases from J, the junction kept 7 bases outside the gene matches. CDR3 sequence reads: CSVGNRDRDYEQYF. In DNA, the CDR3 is TGCAGCGTTGGAAACCGGGACAGGGACTACGAGCAGTACTTC.

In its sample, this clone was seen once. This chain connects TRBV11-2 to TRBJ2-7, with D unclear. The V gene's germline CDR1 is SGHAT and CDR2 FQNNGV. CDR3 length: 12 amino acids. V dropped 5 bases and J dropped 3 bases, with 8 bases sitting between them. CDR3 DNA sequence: TGTGCCAGCAGCGCCCAGGACTACGAGCAGTACTTC. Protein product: CASSAQDYEQYF.

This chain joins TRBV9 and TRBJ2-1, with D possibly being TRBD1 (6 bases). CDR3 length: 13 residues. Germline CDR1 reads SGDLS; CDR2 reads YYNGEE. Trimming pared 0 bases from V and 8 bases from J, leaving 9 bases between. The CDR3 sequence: CASSVDQGYEQFF. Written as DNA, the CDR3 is TGTGCCAGCAGCGTAGATCAGGGGTATGAGCAGTTCTTC. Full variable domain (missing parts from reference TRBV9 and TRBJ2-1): DSGVTQTPKHLITATGQRVTLRCSPRSGDLSVYWYQQSLDQGLQFLIQYYNGEERAKGNILERFSAQQFPDLHSELNLSSLELGDSALYFCASSVDQGYEQFFGPGTRLTVL.

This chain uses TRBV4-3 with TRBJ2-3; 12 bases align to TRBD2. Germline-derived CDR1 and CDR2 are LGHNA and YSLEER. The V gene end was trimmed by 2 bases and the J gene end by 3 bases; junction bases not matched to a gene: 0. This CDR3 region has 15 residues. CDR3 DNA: TGCGCCAGCAGCCAAACTAGCGGGGGGACAGATACGCAGTATTTT. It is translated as CASSQTSGGTDTQYF.

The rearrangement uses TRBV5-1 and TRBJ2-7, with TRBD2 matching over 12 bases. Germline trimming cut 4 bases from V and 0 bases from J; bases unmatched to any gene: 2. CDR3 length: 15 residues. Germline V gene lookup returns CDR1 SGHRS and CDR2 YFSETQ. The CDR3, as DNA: TGCGCCAGCAGCACTAGCGGGAGGCACTCCTACGAGCAGTACTTC. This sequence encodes CASSTSGRHSYEQYF.

The CDR3 DNA is TGTGCCACCAGCATCAGGGGGTACTCCTACGAGCAGTACTTC. It encodes CATSIRGYSYEQYF. The genes are TRBV15 and TRBJ2-7; TRBD1 matches 7 bases. Germline trimming cut 4 bases from V and 0 bases from J; bases unmatched to any gene: 3. The germline V gene encodes CDR1 LNHNV and CDR2 YYDKDF (reference sequence). CDR3 length: 14 amino acids.

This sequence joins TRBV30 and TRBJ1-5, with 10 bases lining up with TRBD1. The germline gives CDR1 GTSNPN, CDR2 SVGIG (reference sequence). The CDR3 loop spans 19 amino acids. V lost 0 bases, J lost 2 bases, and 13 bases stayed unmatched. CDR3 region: CAWSVRGTGEIGRNQPQHF. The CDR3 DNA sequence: TGTGCCTGGAGTGTACGCGGGACAGGGGAAATTGGTCGCAATCAGCCCCAGCATTTT. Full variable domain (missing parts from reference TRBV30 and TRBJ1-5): SQTIHQWPATLVQPVGSPLSLECTVEGTSNPNLYWYRQAAGRGLQLLFYSVGIGQISSEVPQNLSASRPQDRQFILSSKKLLLSDSGFYLCAWSVRGTGEIGRNQPQHFGDGTRLSIL.

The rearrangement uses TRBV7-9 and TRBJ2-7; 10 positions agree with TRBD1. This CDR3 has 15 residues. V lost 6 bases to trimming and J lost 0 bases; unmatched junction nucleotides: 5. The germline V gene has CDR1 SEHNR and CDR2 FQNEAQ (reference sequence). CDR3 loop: CASRRGQGNSYEQYF. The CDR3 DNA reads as TGTGCCAGCAGAAGGGGACAGGGGAACTCCTACGAGCAGTACTTC.

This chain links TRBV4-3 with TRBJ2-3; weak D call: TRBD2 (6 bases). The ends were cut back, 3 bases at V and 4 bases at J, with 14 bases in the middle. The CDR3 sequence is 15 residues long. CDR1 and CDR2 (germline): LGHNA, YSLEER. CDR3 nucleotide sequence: TGCGCCAGCAGCCATGGCTCGGGGGTAGCAGATACGCAGTATTTT. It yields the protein CASSHGSGVADTQYF.

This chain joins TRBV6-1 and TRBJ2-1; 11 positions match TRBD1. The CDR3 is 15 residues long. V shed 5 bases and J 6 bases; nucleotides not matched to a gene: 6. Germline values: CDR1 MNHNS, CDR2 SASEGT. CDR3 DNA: TGTGCCAGCAGTCCCGGGACAGGGGGGTCCAATGAGCAGTTCTTC. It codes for CASSPGTGGSNEQFF.

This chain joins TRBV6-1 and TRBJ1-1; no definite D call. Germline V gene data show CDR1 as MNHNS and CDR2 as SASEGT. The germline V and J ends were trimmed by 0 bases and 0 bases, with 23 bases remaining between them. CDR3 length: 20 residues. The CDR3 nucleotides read TGTGCCAGCAGTGAAGCGAAGCAGGAGGGCCAGGTGGGAATGAACACTGAAGCTTTCTTT. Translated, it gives CASSEAKQEGQVGMNTEAFF.

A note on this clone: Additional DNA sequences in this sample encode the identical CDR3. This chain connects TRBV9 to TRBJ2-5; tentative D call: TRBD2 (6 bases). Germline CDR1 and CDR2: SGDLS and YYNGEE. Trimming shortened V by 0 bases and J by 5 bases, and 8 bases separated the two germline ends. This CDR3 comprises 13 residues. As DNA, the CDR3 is TGTGCCAGCAGCGTAGGACTAGAGGAGACCCAGTACTTC. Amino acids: CASSVGLEETQYF.

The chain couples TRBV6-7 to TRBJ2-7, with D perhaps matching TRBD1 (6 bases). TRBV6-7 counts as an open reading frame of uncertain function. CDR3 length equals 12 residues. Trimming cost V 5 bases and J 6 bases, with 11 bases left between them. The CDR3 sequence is CASSPQGREQYF. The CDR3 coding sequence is TGTGCCAGCAGTCCACAGGGTCGCGAGCAGTACTTC.

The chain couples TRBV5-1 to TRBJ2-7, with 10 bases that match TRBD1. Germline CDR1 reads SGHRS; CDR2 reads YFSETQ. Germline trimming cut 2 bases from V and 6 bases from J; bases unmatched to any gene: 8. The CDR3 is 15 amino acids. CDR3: CASSFRDRGDFEQYF. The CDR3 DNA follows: TGCGCCAGCAGCTTCCGGGACAGGGGCGACTTCGAGCAGTACTTC.

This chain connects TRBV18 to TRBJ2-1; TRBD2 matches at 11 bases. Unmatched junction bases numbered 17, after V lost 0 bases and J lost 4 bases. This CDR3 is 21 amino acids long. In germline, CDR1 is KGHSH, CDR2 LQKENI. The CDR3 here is CASSPPLDPGTSGSEYNEQFF. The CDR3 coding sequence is TGTGCCAGCTCACCACCGCTAGACCCCGGGACTAGCGGTTCCGAATACAATGAGCAGTTCTTC.

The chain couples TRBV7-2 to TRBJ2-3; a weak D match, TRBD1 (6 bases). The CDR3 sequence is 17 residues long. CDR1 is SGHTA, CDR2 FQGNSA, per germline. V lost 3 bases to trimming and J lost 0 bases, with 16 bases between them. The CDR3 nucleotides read TGTGCCAGCAGCTTTTCGACGGACAGTACTAGCACAGATACGCAGTATTTT. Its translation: CASSFSTDSTSTDTQYF.

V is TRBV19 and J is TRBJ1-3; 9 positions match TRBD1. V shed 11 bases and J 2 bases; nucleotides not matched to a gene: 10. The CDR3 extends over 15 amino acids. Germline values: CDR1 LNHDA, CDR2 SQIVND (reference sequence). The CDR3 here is CASRDRERAGNTIYF. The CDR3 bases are TGTGCCTCCCGGGACAGGGAACGCGCTGGAAACACCATATATTTT.

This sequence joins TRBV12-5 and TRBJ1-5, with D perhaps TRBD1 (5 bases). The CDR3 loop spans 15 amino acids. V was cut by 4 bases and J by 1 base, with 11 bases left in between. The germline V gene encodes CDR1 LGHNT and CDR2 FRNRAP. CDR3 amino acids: CASGWGGDSNQPQHF. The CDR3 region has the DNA TGTGCTAGTGGTTGGGGCGGGGACAGCAATCAGCCCCAGCATTTT. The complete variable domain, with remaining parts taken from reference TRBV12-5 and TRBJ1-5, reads DARVTQTPRHKVTEMGQEVTMRCQPILGHNTVFWYRQTMMQGLELLAYFRNRAPLDDSGMPKDRFSAEMPDATLATLKIQPSEPRDSAVYFCASGWGGDSNQPQHFGDGTRLSIL.

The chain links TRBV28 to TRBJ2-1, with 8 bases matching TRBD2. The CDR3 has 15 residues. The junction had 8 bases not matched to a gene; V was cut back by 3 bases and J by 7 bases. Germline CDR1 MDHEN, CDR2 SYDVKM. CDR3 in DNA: TGTGCCAGCAGTTTCTTTCGGGAGGGCCAGAATGAGCAGTTCTTC. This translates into CASSFFREGQNEQFF.